This T cell receptor beta chain was observed in a study of regulatory T cells in long-lasting Graves disease. Construction of TCR beta libraries relied on iRepertoire HTBI primers and on Arm-PCR targeting CDR3 regions. One entry per CDR3 protein, called by TCRdb with MiXCR from the multiplex PCR reads. The sample lists 370,000 or so distinct CDR3 sequences; roughly 15% were seen once. Time point noted: newly diagnosed GD, antithyroid drugs for less than 3 months. Scientists built the TCR library using RNA that was extracted from PBMCs. This CDR3 has 14 residues. J was trimmed by 2 bases and V by 8 bases; bases with no gene match: 8. Germline loops: CDR1 SNHLY, CDR2 FYNNEI. This clonotype was detected ten times or more. This sample was also put to use in a study of T cells in Graves' hyperthyroidism and ophthalmopathy. That work states: HTBI primers were the set used in a first-round RT-PCR of the TCR CDR3. The model anticipated ophthalmopathy a median about six months pre-onset.

The chain employs TRBV2 and TRBJ2-5; the match to TRBD1 covers 7 bases. This specimen consisted of peripheral blood mononuclear cells (PBMCs), obtained at new diagnosis, from a patient treated with antithyroid drugs. The source of this sequence is a woman in her late teens or twenties with Graves disease. DNA of the CDR3: TGTGCCAGCGAAGACAGGGAACTTCAAGAGACCCAGTACTTC. Its protein is CASEDRELQETQYF.